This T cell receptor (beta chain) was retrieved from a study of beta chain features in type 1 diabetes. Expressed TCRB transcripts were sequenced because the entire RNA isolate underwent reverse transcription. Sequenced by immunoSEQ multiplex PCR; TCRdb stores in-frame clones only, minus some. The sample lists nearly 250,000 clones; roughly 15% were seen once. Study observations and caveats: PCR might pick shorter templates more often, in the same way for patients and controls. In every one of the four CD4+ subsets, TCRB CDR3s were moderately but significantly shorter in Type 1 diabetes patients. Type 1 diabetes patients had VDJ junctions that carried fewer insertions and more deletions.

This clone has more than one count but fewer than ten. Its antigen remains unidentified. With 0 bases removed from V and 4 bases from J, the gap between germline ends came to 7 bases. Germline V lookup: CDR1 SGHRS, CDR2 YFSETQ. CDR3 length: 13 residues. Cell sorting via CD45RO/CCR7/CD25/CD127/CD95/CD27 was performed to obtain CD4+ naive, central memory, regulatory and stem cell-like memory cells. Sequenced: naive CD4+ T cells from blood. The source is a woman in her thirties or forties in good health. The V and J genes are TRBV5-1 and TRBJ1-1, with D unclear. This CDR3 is CASSLDGATEAFF. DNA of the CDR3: TGCGCCAGCAGCTTGGACGGTGCCACTGAAGCTTTCTTT.